This T cell receptor (beta chain) was recovered during a study of shared clonotypes between healthy human individuals. Whole-study findings and limits: In general, naive subsets displayed greater estimated richness than memory subsets did. In having few donors, the study represented limited genetic and exposure-history diversity. Relative to their counterparts shared across all four donors, non-shared clonotypes exhibited diminished generation probabilities.

As to this clone: Its antigen remains unidentified.

Genomic DNA of every subset was divided equally among multiple immunoSEQ plates. The data were produced by immunoSEQ multiplex PCR, yet TCRdb's version contains in-frame clones alone and is incomplete. Here the sample spans roughly 2 million clones, under 97% being singletons. The CDR3 length is 19 residues. Looked up from germline, CDR1 is LNHDA and CDR2 is SQIVND (reference sequence). Trimming stripped 7 bases from V and 3 bases from J, with 28 bases between. Sequencing was carried out using naive CD4+ T cells sorted from blood. This sample's subset: CD45RA+ positively selected. The sequence was obtained from a man aged 18 to 30 in good health. The V and J genes are TRBV19 and TRBJ1-5; D is possibly TRBD1 (6 bases). The CDR3 loop reads CASILKGTPSPGYNQPQHF. As DNA, the CDR3 is TGTGCCAGTATCCTGAAGGGGACACCCTCACCGGGATACAATCAGCCCCAGCATTTT. The whole variable domain, remainder taken from reference TRBV19 and TRBJ1-5, is DGGITQSPKYLFRKEGQNVTLSCEQNLNHDAMYWYRQDPGQGLRLIYYSQIVNDFQKGDIAEGYSVSREKKESFPLTVTSAQKNPTAFYLCASILKGTPSPGYNQPQHFGDGTRLSIL.